This T cell receptor beta chain was observed in a study of graft-versus-host responses after intestinal transplantation. Study context: Anti-thymocyte globulin served as induction for all recipients, who then took tacrolimus and steroids for two to three years.

This CDR3 contains 15 residues. Trimming at V came to 4 bases and at J to 0 bases, leaving 4 bases not matched to a gene. CDR1 is MGHRA, CDR2 YSYEKL, per germline. TCRdb's copy holds only in-frame clones and misses some; the assay was immunoSEQ multiplex PCR. The sample includes under 130,000 clones, roughly 93% of them seen just once. Study-level findings and limits: Individuals carrying graft-donor T cell macrochimerism showed high graft-versus-host to host-versus-graft clonal ratios in allografts.

Regarding this clone: The antigen is not known.

The rearrangement joins TRBV4-1 to TRBJ1-1; 8 bases are a match to TRBD1. This sequence originates from a human donor who received an intestinal transplant. The source was unstimulated CD8+ T cells sorted from spleen or lymph node cells, collected before intestinal transplant. The DNA of the CDR3 is TGCGCCAGCAGCCCCTCGACAGGGGTGAACACTGAAGCTTTCTTT. Translation gives CASSPSTGVNTEAFF.